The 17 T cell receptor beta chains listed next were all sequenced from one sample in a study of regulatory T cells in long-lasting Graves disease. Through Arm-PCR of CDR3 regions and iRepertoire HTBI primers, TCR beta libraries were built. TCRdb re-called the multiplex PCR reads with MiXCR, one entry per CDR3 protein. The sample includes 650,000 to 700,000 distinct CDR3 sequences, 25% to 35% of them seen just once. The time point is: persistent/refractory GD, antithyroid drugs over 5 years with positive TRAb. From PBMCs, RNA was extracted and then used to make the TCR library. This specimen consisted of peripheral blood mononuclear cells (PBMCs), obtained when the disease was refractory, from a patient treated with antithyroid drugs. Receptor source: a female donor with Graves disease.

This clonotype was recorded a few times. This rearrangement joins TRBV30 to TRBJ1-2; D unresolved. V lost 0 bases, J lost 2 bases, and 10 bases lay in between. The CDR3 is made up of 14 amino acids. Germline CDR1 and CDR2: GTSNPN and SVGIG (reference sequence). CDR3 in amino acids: CAWSVARRNYGYTF. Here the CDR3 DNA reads TGTGCCTGGAGTGTAGCCAGGCGGAACTATGGCTACACCTTC.

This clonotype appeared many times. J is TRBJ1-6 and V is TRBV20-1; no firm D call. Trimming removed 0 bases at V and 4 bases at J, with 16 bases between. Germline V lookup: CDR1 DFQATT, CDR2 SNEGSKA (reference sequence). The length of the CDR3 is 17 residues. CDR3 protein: CSARDRPGMLYNSPLHF. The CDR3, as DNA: TGCAGTGCTAGAGACAGGCCTGGAATGCTGTATAATTCACCCCTCCACTTT.

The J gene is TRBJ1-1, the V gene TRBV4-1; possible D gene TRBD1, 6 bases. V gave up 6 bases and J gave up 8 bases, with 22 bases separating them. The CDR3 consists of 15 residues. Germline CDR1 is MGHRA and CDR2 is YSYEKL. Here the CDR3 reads CASRPVLQGSLEAFF. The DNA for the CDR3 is TGCGCCAGCAGACCGGTCCTCCAGGGGAGTTTAGAAGCTTTCTTT.

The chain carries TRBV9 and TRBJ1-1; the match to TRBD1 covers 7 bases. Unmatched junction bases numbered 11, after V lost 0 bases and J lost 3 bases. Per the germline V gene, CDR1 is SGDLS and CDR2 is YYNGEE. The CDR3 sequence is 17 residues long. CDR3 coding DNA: TGTGCCAGCAGCGTAGCGGTAGCAGGGGGTGCGGACACTGAAGCTTTCTTT. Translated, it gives CASSVAVAGGADTEAFF.

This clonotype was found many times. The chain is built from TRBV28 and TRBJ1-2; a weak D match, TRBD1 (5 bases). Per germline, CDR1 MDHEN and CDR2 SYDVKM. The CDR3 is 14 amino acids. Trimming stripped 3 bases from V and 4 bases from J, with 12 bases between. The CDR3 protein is CASSLGGSLYGYTF. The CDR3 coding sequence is TGTGCCAGCAGTTTGGGGGGGTCCCTCTATGGCTACACCTTC.

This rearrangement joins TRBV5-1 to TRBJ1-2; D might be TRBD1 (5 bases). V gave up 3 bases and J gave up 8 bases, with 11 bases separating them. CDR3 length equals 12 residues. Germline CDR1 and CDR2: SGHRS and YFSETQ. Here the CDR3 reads CASSSRVDGYTF. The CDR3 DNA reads TGCGCCAGCAGCTCCAGGGTAGACGGCTACACCTTC.

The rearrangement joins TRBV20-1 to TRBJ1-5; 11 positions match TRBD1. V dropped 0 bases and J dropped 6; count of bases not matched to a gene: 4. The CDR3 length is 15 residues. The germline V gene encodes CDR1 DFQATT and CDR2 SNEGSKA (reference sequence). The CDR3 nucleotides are TGCAGTGCTAGAGATTGGACAGGGGGCTCTCAGCCCCAGCATTTT. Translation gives CSARDWTGGSQPQHF.

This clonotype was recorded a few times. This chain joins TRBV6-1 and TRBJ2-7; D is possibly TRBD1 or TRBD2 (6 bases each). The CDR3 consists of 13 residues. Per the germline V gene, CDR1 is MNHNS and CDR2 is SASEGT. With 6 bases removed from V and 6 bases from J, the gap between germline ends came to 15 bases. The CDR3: CASRNGGSGEQYF. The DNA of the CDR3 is TGTGCCAGCAGGAACGGGGGCAGTGGCGAGCAGTACTTC.

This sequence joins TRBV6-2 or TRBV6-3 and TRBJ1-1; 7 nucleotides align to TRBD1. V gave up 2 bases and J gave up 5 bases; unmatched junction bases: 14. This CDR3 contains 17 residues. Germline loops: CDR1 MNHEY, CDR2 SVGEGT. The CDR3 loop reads CASSYGPSRGARTEAFF. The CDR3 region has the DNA TGTGCCAGCAGTTACGGCCCCAGCAGGGGGGCCCGGACTGAAGCTTTCTTT.

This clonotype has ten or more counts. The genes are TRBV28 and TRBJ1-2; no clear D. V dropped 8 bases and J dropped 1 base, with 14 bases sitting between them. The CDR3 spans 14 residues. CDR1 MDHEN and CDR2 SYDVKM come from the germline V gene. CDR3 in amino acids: CASGVSRDNYGYTF. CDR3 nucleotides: TGTGCCAGCGGCGTTTCAAGAGATAACTATGGCTACACCTTC.

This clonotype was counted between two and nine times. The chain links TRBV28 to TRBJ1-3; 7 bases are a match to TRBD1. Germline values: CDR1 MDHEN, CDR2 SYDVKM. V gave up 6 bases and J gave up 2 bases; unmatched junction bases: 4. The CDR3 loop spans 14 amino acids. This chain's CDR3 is CASSPGGAGNTIYF. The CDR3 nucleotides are TGTGCCAGCAGCCCAGGGGGGGCTGGAAACACCATATATTTT.

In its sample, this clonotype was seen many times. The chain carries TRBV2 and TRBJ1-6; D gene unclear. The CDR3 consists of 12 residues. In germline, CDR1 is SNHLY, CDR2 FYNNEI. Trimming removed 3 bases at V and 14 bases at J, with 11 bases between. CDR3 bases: TGTGCCAGCAGTGACAGCCCGGAGACCCTCCACTTT. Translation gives CASSDSPETLHF.

The CDR3 loop reads CASSMGARGEKLFF. The CDR3 region has the DNA TGTGCCAGCAGCATGGGAGCCCGGGGGGAAAAACTGTTTTTT. This chain connects TRBV27 to TRBJ1-4, with D perhaps TRBD1 (5 bases). Trimming pared 6 bases from V and 8 bases from J, leaving 16 bases between. The germline gives CDR1 MNHEY, CDR2 SMNVEV (reference sequence). CDR3 length: 14 residues. The whole variable domain, remainder taken from reference TRBV27 and TRBJ1-4, is EAQVTQNPRYLITVTGKKLTVTCSQNMNHEYMSWYRQDPGLGLRQIYYSMNVEVTDKGDVPEGYKVSRKEKRNFPLILESPSPNQTSLYFCASSMGARGEKLFFGSGTQLSVL.

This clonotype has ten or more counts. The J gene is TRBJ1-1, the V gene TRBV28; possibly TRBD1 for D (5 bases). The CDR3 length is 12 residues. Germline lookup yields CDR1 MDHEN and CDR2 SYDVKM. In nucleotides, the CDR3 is TGTGTGGCAGGGCAACTGAACACTGAAGCTTTCTTT. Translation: CVAGQLNTEAFF.

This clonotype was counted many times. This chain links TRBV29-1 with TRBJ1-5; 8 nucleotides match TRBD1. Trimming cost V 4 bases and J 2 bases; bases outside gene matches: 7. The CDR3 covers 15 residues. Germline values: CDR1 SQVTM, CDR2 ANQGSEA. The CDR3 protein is CSVGTGNVGNQPQHF. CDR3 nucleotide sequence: TGCAGCGTTGGGACAGGGAATGTAGGCAATCAGCCCCAGCATTTT. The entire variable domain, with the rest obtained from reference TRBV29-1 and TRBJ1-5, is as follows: SAVISQKPSRDICQRGTSLTIQCQVDSQVTMMFWYRQQPGQSLTLIATANQGSEATYESGFVIDKFPISRPNLTFSTLTVSNMSPEDSSIYLCSVGTGNVGNQPQHFGDGTRLSIL.

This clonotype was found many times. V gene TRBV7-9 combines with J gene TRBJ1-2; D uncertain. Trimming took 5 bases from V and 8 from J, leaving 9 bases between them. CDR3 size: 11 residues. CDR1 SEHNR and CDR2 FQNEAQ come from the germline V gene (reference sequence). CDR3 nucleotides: TGTGCCAGCAGCCCTGTCTCGGGCTACACCTTC. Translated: CASSPVSGYTF.

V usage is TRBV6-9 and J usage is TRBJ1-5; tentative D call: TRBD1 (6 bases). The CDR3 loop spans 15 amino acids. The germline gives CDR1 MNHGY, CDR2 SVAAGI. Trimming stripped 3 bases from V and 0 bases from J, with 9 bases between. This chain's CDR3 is CASSYNRASNQPQHF. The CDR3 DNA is TGTGCCAGCAGTTACAACAGGGCTAGCAATCAGCCCCAGCATTTT.